These T cell receptor beta chains were read from a single sample in a study of T cell repertoires in cytomegalovirus infection. Their antigens are not known. TCRdb fed the reads into MiXCR, producing one record per CDR3 protein. The top ten hold 25% of the sample, which has roughly 180,000 distinct CDR3 sequences, about 20% seen once. This specimen was CD8+ T cells from cultured PBMCs, taken from culture after CMV antigen stimulation. These receptor sequences come from a human donor in good health (CMV status not recorded). Some clones in this sample may be carry-over from other donors' samples. The CDR3 runs from the conserved cysteine through the conserved F or W. Each record gives: CDR3 length, clone size, D gene, J gene, V gene, CDR3 protein, CDR3 DNA. D genes are given only for firm matches. Clone size is shown for a subset of rows, as once, few, many or a class of expanded clone.

cdr3_length: 16; clone_size: few; d_call: TRBD1; j_call: TRBJ1-1; v_call: TRBV7-9; cdr3_aa: CASSTRDRGLNTEAFF; cdr3_nt: TGTGCCAGCAGTACGCGGGACAGGGGGTTGAACACTGAAGCTTTCTTT
cdr3_length: 15; clone_size: .; d_call: .; j_call: TRBJ1-1; v_call: TRBV25-1; cdr3_aa: CASSGQSGRLTEAFF; cdr3_nt: TGTGCCAGCAGTGGCCAAAGCGGGCGGTTGACTGAAGCTTTCTTT
cdr3_length: 13; clone_size: .; d_call: .; j_call: TRBJ1-2; v_call: TRBV7-2; cdr3_aa: CASSSRSWYGYTF; cdr3_nt: TGTGCCAGCAGCAGCCGAAGCTGGTATGGCTACACCTTC
cdr3_length: 16; clone_size: .; d_call: .; j_call: TRBJ1-5; v_call: TRBV28; cdr3_aa: CASSFLGGLTGQPQHF; cdr3_nt: TGTGCCAGCAGTTTTTTAGGGGGGCTCACTGGTCAGCCCCAGCATTTT
cdr3_length: 14; clone_size: many; d_call: .; j_call: TRBJ1-5; v_call: TRBV5-6; cdr3_aa: CASSYGTSDQPQHF; cdr3_nt: TGTGCCAGCAGCTACGGGACATCCGATCAGCCCCAGCATTTT
cdr3_length: 13; clone_size: few; d_call: TRBD1; j_call: TRBJ2-7; v_call: TRBV6-5; cdr3_aa: CASNRQGEYEQYF; cdr3_nt: TGTGCCAGCAACAGGCAGGGGGAGTACGAGCAGTACTTC
cdr3_length: 17; clone_size: few; d_call: .; j_call: TRBJ1-1; v_call: TRBV7-8; cdr3_aa: CASSLDRMMDGDGEAFF; cdr3_nt: TGTGCCAGCAGCTTGGACCGGATGATGGACGGGGATGGGGAAGCTTTCTTT
cdr3_length: 15; clone_size: .; d_call: .; j_call: TRBJ2-1; v_call: TRBV10-3; cdr3_aa: CAISESLGQYNEQFF; cdr3_nt: TGTGCCATCAGTGAGTCGTTAGGACAGTACAATGAGCAGTTCTTC
cdr3_length: 14; clone_size: .; d_call: .; j_call: TRBJ2-2; v_call: TRBV30; cdr3_aa: CAWSVGQNTGELFF; cdr3_nt: TGTGCCTGGAGTGTCGGACAGAACACCGGGGAGCTGTTTTTT
cdr3_length: 18; clone_size: .; d_call: TRBD1; j_call: TRBJ2-6; v_call: TRBV7-2; cdr3_aa: CASSPNLDRVSGANVLTF; cdr3_nt: TGTGCCAGCAGCCCGAATCTGGACAGGGTCTCTGGGGCCAACGTCCTGACTTTC
cdr3_length: 17; clone_size: .; d_call: TRBD1; j_call: TRBJ2-4; v_call: TRBV28; cdr3_aa: CASSSPYRGREKNIQYF; cdr3_nt: TGTGCCAGCAGTTCACCTTACAGGGGGCGCGAGAAAAACATTCAGTACTTC
cdr3_length: 12; clone_size: .; d_call: .; j_call: TRBJ1-1; v_call: TRBV4-1; cdr3_aa: CASSQAEVGAFF; cdr3_nt: TGCGCCAGCAGCCAAGCAGAGGTTGGAGCTTTCTTT
cdr3_length: 15; clone_size: .; d_call: TRBD1; j_call: TRBJ1-1; v_call: TRBV7-8; cdr3_aa: CASSLSPGQGTEAFF; cdr3_nt: TGTGCCAGCAGCTTATCACCGGGACAGGGAACTGAAGCTTTCTTT
cdr3_length: 21; clone_size: .; d_call: TRBD1; j_call: TRBJ2-6; v_call: TRBV14; cdr3_aa: CASSQDHRTGTFYSGANVLTF; cdr3_nt: TGTGCCAGCAGCCAAGATCACCGGACAGGGACGTTCTACTCTGGGGCCAACGTCCTGACTTTC
cdr3_length: 18; clone_size: once; d_call: TRBD2; j_call: TRBJ2-1; v_call: TRBV7-2; cdr3_aa: CASSLRTSGVITYNEQFF; cdr3_nt: TGTGCCAGCAGCTTGAGGACTAGCGGGGTTATTACCTACAATGAGCAGTTCTTC
cdr3_length: 15; clone_size: .; d_call: .; j_call: TRBJ1-5; v_call: TRBV12-3/TRBV12-4; cdr3_aa: CASSRTVTGNQPQHF; cdr3_nt: TGTGCCAGCAGTAGGACAGTAACGGGCAATCAGCCCCAGCATTTT
cdr3_length: 16; clone_size: .; d_call: .; j_call: TRBJ2-6; v_call: TRBV7-2; cdr3_aa: CASSLERAVRANVLTF; cdr3_nt: TGTGCCAGCAGCTTAGAAAGGGCGGTTAGGGCCAACGTCCTGACTTTC
cdr3_length: 14; clone_size: .; d_call: .; j_call: TRBJ1-2; v_call: TRBV29-1; cdr3_aa: CSVGPFGGTGGYTF; cdr3_nt: TGCAGCGTTGGGCCCTTCGGGGGTACGGGTGGCTACACCTTC
cdr3_length: 14; clone_size: few; d_call: .; j_call: TRBJ2-5; v_call: TRBV7-6; cdr3_aa: CASSWAGNQETQYF; cdr3_nt: TGTGCCAGCAGCTGGGCGGGGAATCAAGAGACCCAGTACTTC
cdr3_length: 15; clone_size: few; d_call: TRBD2; j_call: TRBJ2-2; v_call: TRBV12-3/TRBV12-4; cdr3_aa: CASSLAGSATGELFF; cdr3_nt: TGTGCCAGCAGTCTAGCGGGGTCGGCCACCGGGGAGCTGTTTTTT
cdr3_length: 18; clone_size: .; d_call: TRBD2; j_call: TRBJ2-2; v_call: TRBV7-2; cdr3_aa: CASSLEQRGILHGGELFF; cdr3_nt: TGTGCCAGCAGCTTAGAGCAGCGGGGGATACTTCATGGCGGGGAGCTGTTTTTT
cdr3_length: 13; clone_size: .; d_call: TRBD2; j_call: TRBJ2-1; v_call: TRBV6-1; cdr3_aa: CASGSGGANEQFF; cdr3_nt: TGTGCCAGTGGGAGCGGGGGGGCGAATGAGCAGTTCTTC
cdr3_length: 15; clone_size: .; d_call: .; j_call: TRBJ1-4; v_call: TRBV5-5; cdr3_aa: CASSPTDLAHEKLFF; cdr3_nt: TGTGCCAGCAGCCCGACGGACCTAGCCCATGAAAAACTGTTTTTT
cdr3_length: 15; clone_size: few; d_call: TRBD2; j_call: TRBJ2-1; v_call: TRBV20-1; cdr3_aa: CSAELAPRSYNEQFF; cdr3_nt: TGCAGTGCTGAACTAGCGCCTCGCTCCTACAATGAGCAGTTCTTC
cdr3_length: 14; clone_size: .; d_call: .; j_call: TRBJ1-1; v_call: TRBV6-6; cdr3_aa: CASSDPGHNTEAFF; cdr3_nt: TGTGCCAGCAGTGACCCGGGACACAACACTGAAGCTTTCTTT
cdr3_length: 15; clone_size: .; d_call: TRBD1; j_call: TRBJ2-1; v_call: TRBV25-1; cdr3_aa: CATSPPGTGHSEQFF; cdr3_nt: TGTGCCACCTCCCCGCCCGGGACAGGGCATAGTGAGCAGTTCTTC
cdr3_length: 16; clone_size: .; d_call: TRBD1; j_call: TRBJ2-7; v_call: TRBV7-8; cdr3_aa: CASSLPGTGNTYEQYF; cdr3_nt: TGTGCCAGCAGCTTGCCTGGGACAGGGAATACCTACGAGCAGTACTTC
cdr3_length: 16; clone_size: few; d_call: .; j_call: TRBJ2-1; v_call: TRBV15; cdr3_aa: CATSRGIRGSYNEQFF; cdr3_nt: TGTGCCACCAGCAGAGGCATAAGGGGGTCCTACAATGAGCAGTTCTTC
cdr3_length: 15; clone_size: .; d_call: .; j_call: TRBJ2-1; v_call: TRBV7-2; cdr3_aa: CASSPSLNSRNEQFF; cdr3_nt: TGTGCCAGCAGCCCTTCACTGAACTCCCGCAATGAGCAGTTCTTC
cdr3_length: 16; clone_size: many; d_call: TRBD2; j_call: TRBJ2-1; v_call: TRBV6-5; cdr3_aa: CASSPSGGLTYNEQFF; cdr3_nt: TGTGCCAGCAGTCCTAGCGGGGGCCTTACCTACAATGAGCAGTTCTTC
cdr3_length: 16; clone_size: .; d_call: .; j_call: TRBJ2-7; v_call: TRBV4-1; cdr3_aa: CASSQDVAPGYYEQYF; cdr3_nt: TGCGCCAGCAGCCAAGATGTAGCCCCTGGATACTACGAGCAGTACTTC
cdr3_length: 12; clone_size: .; d_call: .; j_call: TRBJ1-1; v_call: TRBV24-1; cdr3_aa: CATSDWGTEAFF; cdr3_nt: TGTGCCACCAGTGACTGGGGGACTGAAGCTTTCTTT
cdr3_length: 15; clone_size: .; d_call: .; j_call: TRBJ2-3; v_call: TRBV6-2/TRBV6-3; cdr3_aa: CASSYSGGFTDTQYF; cdr3_nt: TGTGCCAGCAGTTACTCAGGGGGGTTCACAGATACGCAGTATTTT
cdr3_length: 15; clone_size: .; d_call: .; j_call: TRBJ1-5; v_call: TRBV27; cdr3_aa: CASSLDGYSNQPQHF; cdr3_nt: TGTGCCAGCAGTTTAGACGGGTATAGCAATCAGCCCCAGCATTTT
cdr3_length: 17; clone_size: few; d_call: .; j_call: TRBJ2-2; v_call: TRBV7-6; cdr3_aa: CASSLANRRSDTGELFF; cdr3_nt: TGTGCCAGCAGCTTAGCGAACAGGAGGTCGGACACCGGGGAGCTGTTTTTT
cdr3_length: 13; clone_size: .; d_call: .; j_call: TRBJ2-7; v_call: TRBV11-3; cdr3_aa: CASSLYGGYEQYF; cdr3_nt: TGTGCCAGCAGCTTATACGGGGGTTACGAGCAGTACTTC
cdr3_length: 12; clone_size: once; d_call: .; j_call: TRBJ2-3; v_call: TRBV2; cdr3_aa: CASTTRGNTQYF; cdr3_nt: TGTGCCAGCACCACTAGGGGAAATACGCAGTATTTT
cdr3_length: 15; clone_size: .; d_call: TRBD2; j_call: TRBJ2-3; v_call: TRBV7-2; cdr3_aa: CASSTTSGVRDTQYF; cdr3_nt: TGTGCCAGCAGCACCACTAGCGGGGTTCGTGATACGCAGTATTTT
cdr3_length: 12; clone_size: few; d_call: .; j_call: TRBJ1-2; v_call: TRBV6-1; cdr3_aa: CASRTQTEGYTF; cdr3_nt: TGTGCCAGCAGGACACAAACGGAGGGCTACACCTTC
cdr3_length: 15; clone_size: few; d_call: .; j_call: TRBJ2-1; v_call: TRBV11-2; cdr3_aa: CASSLVGRGRNEQFF; cdr3_nt: TGTGCCAGCAGCTTAGTGGGCAGGGGAAGGAATGAGCAGTTCTTC
cdr3_length: 17; clone_size: .; d_call: .; j_call: TRBJ2-6; v_call: TRBV12-3/TRBV12-4; cdr3_aa: CASSLSGALSGANVLTF; cdr3_nt: TGTGCCAGCAGTTTATCAGGCGCGCTCTCTGGGGCCAACGTCCTGACTTTC
cdr3_length: 17; clone_size: .; d_call: TRBD2; j_call: TRBJ2-3; v_call: TRBV7-2; cdr3_aa: CASSWGVLAGGQDTQYF; cdr3_nt: TGTGCCAGCAGCTGGGGGGTACTAGCGGGGGGGCAGGATACGCAGTATTTT
cdr3_length: 16; clone_size: few; d_call: TRBD1; j_call: TRBJ1-3; v_call: TRBV6-6; cdr3_aa: CASSHPTRDRGDTIYF; cdr3_nt: TGTGCCAGCAGTCACCCCACGCGGGACAGGGGGGACACCATATATTTT
cdr3_length: 14; clone_size: .; d_call: .; j_call: TRBJ1-2; v_call: TRBV20-1; cdr3_aa: CSASPTGHNYGYTF; cdr3_nt: TGCAGTGCTAGCCCCACAGGGCATAACTATGGCTACACCTTC
cdr3_length: 18; clone_size: few; d_call: .; j_call: TRBJ1-1; v_call: TRBV7-9; cdr3_aa: CASSSEIELTGLNTEAFF; cdr3_nt: TGTGCCAGCAGCTCTGAAATCGAATTAACAGGGCTTAACACTGAAGCTTTCTTT
cdr3_length: 16; clone_size: .; d_call: .; j_call: TRBJ2-1; v_call: TRBV6-2/TRBV6-3; cdr3_aa: CASSYSRENTYNEQFF; cdr3_nt: TGTGCCAGCAGTTACTCGCGAGAAAATACCTACAATGAGCAGTTCTTC
cdr3_length: 13; clone_size: .; d_call: TRBD1; j_call: TRBJ1-2; v_call: TRBV11-1; cdr3_aa: CASSRGTAYGYTF; cdr3_nt: TGTGCCAGCAGCCGCGGGACAGCTTATGGCTACACCTTC
cdr3_length: 14; clone_size: .; d_call: TRBD1; j_call: TRBJ2-7; v_call: TRBV6-5; cdr3_aa: CASSYVDRGPEQYF; cdr3_nt: TGTGCCAGCAGTTACGTGGACAGGGGGCCCGAGCAGTACTTC
cdr3_length: 13; clone_size: .; d_call: .; j_call: TRBJ2-1; v_call: TRBV19; cdr3_aa: CASSPQGNNEQFF; cdr3_nt: TGTGCCAGTAGTCCCCAAGGGAACAATGAGCAGTTCTTC